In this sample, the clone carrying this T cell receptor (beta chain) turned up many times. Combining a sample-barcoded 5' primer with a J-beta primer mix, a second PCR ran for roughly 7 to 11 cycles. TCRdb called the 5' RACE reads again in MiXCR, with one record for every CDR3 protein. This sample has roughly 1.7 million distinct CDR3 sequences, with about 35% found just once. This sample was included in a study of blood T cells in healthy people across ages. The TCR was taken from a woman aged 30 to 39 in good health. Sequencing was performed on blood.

CDR3 residues: CSALAGAPLNEQFF. The CDR3 DNA reads as TGCAGTGCTCTAGCGGGGGCTCCTCTGAATGAGCAGTTCTTC. The chain joins TRBV20-1 to TRBJ2-1; TRBD2 agrees at 10 bases. After removal of 5 bases from V and 7 bases from J, the junction contained 8 bases not matched to a gene. Germline loops: CDR1 DFQATT, CDR2 SNEGSKA (reference sequence). The CDR3 has 14 residues.